These 21 T cell receptor beta chains came from one sample sequenced in a study of T cells in Graves' hyperthyroidism and ophthalmopathy. Amplified regions were TCR beta CDR3 sequences from RNA transcripts. HTBI primers were the set used in a first-round RT-PCR of the TCR CDR3. MiXCR, applied by TCRdb to the multiplex PCR reads, yields one record per CDR3 protein. The sample has 300,000 to 450,000 distinct CDR3 sequences, approximately 25% seen once. The sample was blood. The receptor set was obtained from a man between 45 and 60 years old with Graves' hyperthyroidism.

This clonotype was found a few times. This chain links TRBV20-1 with TRBJ2-3; D not certain. The V gene's germline CDR1 is DFQATT and CDR2 SNEGSKA (reference sequence). The CDR3 has 15 amino acids. Trimming shortened V by 5 bases and J by 3 bases, and 18 bases separated the two germline ends. CDR3 loop: CSAFSPLGRTDTQYF. The CDR3 DNA reads TGCAGTGCTTTTTCCCCCCTAGGAAGGACAGATACGCAGTATTTT.

Comment on this clonotype: Its ends do not fully match the called genes, so a read error is possible. The chain couples TRBV5-1 to TRBJ2-1; D not resolved. Germline V lookup: CDR1 SGHRS, CDR2 YFSETQ. This CDR3 region has 15 residues. The CDR3 region is CASSPKISSYNEQSF. CDR3 in DNA: TGCGCCAGCAGCCCTAAAATCAGCTCCTACAATGAGCAGTCCTTC.

This clonotype came up many times. J is TRBJ2-7 and V is TRBV7-2; D not resolved. CDR3 length equals 15 residues. V lost 1 base to trimming and J lost 2 bases, with 12 bases between them. CDR1 SGHTA and CDR2 FQGNSA come from the germline V gene. The CDR3 sequence is CASSLGFFSTYEQYF. The CDR3 nucleotides are TGTGCCAGCAGCTTAGGTTTCTTCTCCACCTACGAGCAGTACTTC.

This rearrangement joins TRBV19 to TRBJ1-5; D possibly corresponds to TRBD1 (5 bases). This CDR3 comprises 13 residues. The V end lost 6 bases, the J end lost 0 bases, and 6 bases lay between the germline ends. The germline V gene has CDR1 LNHDA and CDR2 SQIVND (reference sequence). The CDR3 spells CASRDISNQPQHF. As DNA, the CDR3 is TGTGCCAGTAGGGACATTAGCAATCAGCCCCAGCATTTT.

This chain joins TRBV7-2 and TRBJ2-7, with 12 bases aligning to TRBD2. The CDR3 runs 17 residues. The J segment lost 5 bases and the V segment lost 1 base, leaving 9 bases of the junction unmatched. Germline lookup yields CDR1 SGHTA and CDR2 FQGNSA. This chain's CDR3 is CASSLDSRLAGVDEQYF. DNA of the CDR3: TGTGCCAGCAGCTTAGATTCTCGACTAGCGGGAGTGGACGAGCAGTACTTC.

The chain joins TRBV12-3 or TRBV12-4 to TRBJ2-3, with D perhaps matching TRBD1 (5 bases). The CDR3 runs to 13 residues. The V gene lost 5 bases and the J gene lost 5 bases, with 11 bases spanning the gap. As DNA, the CDR3 is TGTGCCAGCAGTACGCAGGGATTAGATACGCAGTATTTT. It specifies CASSTQGLDTQYF.

The V and J genes are TRBV12-3 or TRBV12-4 and TRBJ2-5; D is unresolved. The CDR3 consists of 13 residues. V was cut by 5 bases and J by 5 bases, with 12 bases left in between. CDR3 protein: CASSVAQGETQYF. DNA for the CDR3: TGTGCCAGCAGTGTTGCGCAAGGGGAGACCCAGTACTTC.

The rearrangement uses TRBV19 and TRBJ2-2; D might be TRBD2 (6 bases). The germline V gene encodes CDR1 LNHDA and CDR2 SQIVND (reference sequence). The CDR3 has 15 amino acids. V was cut by 1 base and J by 5 bases, with 11 bases left in between. Written as DNA, the CDR3 is TGTGCCAGTAGTATAGGGGAGGTTCTTACCGGGGAGCTGTTTTTT. Its translation is CASSIGEVLTGELFF.

This clonotype was counted only a few times. The rearrangement links TRBV20-1 to TRBJ2-1, with TRBD2 matching 9 bases. V lost 3 bases, J lost 4 bases, and 13 bases stayed unmatched. The CDR3 extends over 17 amino acids. Germline CDR1 reads DFQATT; CDR2 reads SNEGSKA (reference sequence). The chain's CDR3 is CSASGSAGGLRYNEQFF. The CDR3 DNA is TGCAGTGCTAGCGGATCGGCGGGAGGGCTCAGGTACAATGAGCAGTTCTTC.

The rearrangement uses TRBV29-1 and TRBJ2-2, with D perhaps being TRBD1 or TRBD2 (6 bases each). V was clipped by 4 bases and J by 3 bases, with 15 bases between them. The CDR3 has 15 amino acids. Germline V gene sequence: CDR1 SQVTM, CDR2 ANQGSEA. This CDR3 reads CSVVGGLWDTGELFF. DNA for the CDR3: TGCAGCGTTGTAGGGGGGTTGTGGGACACCGGGGAGCTGTTTTTT.

This clonotype turned up a few times. The chain links TRBV7-6 to TRBJ2-7; D ambiguous. V was trimmed by 5 bases and J by 6 bases, leaving 14 bases between them. This CDR3 is 13 amino acids long. Looked up from germline, CDR1 is SGHVS and CDR2 is FNYEAQ. The DNA for the CDR3 is TGTGCCAGCAGCACCTCTACCGCCGGCGAGCAGTACTTC. Its translation: CASSTSTAGEQYF.

This clonotype was counted ten times or more. V is TRBV11-2 and J is TRBJ2-3; D uncertain. This CDR3 comprises 12 residues. V was clipped by 5 bases and J by 6 bases, with 9 bases between them. The V gene's germline CDR1 is SGHAT and CDR2 FQNNGV. CDR3 sequence: CASSPKGDTQYF. CDR3 in DNA: TGTGCCAGCAGCCCGAAAGGCGATACGCAGTATTTT.

This clonotype turned up a few times. The chain links TRBV12-3 or TRBV12-4 to TRBJ2-1; either TRBD1 or TRBD2 may supply D (5 bases each). The CDR3 spans 14 residues. V shed 4 bases and J shed 5 bases, with 12 bases lying between them. CDR3: CASSYGGPHNEQFF. The CDR3 DNA reads as TGTGCCAGCAGTTATGGGGGACCCCACAATGAGCAGTTCTTC.

This sequence joins TRBV14 and TRBJ2-1, with TRBD2 matching 7 bases. Germline CDR1 and CDR2: SGHDN and FVKESK. Germline trimming cut 2 bases from V and 7 bases from J; bases unmatched to any gene: 8. The CDR3 consists of 15 residues. The CDR3 is CASSQNSGFGNEQFF. CDR3 sequence (DNA): TGTGCCAGCAGCCAAAATAGCGGGTTTGGGAATGAGCAGTTCTTC.

This clonotype was counted only a few times. This chain connects TRBV11-2 to TRBJ2-1; TRBD2 agrees at 9 bases. There are 16 residues in the CDR3. V gave up 1 base and J gave up 7 bases; unmatched junction bases: 8. Germline V gives CDR1 SGHAT, CDR2 FQNNGV. CDR3 sequence (DNA): TGTGCCAGCAGCTTAGTCGGGGAAGCGGGAGGAAATGAGCAGTTCTTC. This gives the protein CASSLVGEAGGNEQFF.

This clonotype was counted a few times. The chain employs TRBV19 and TRBJ2-3, with D perhaps being TRBD1 or TRBD2 (6 bases each). The CDR3 covers 15 residues. The germline CDR1 and CDR2 sequences are LNHDA and SQIVND (reference sequence). Trimming left V 5 bases short and J 4 bases short, with 16 bases between. CDR3: CASSSRDGGSDTQYF. The DNA of the CDR3 is TGTGCCAGTAGTTCCAGGGACGGGGGCTCAGATACGCAGTATTTT.

This clonotype was counted only a few times. This may be a read error: a much more frequent sequence differs by one nucleotide. V usage is TRBV2 and J usage is TRBJ2-1; 9 nucleotides line up with TRBD1. CDR3 length: 16 residues. V was pared by 7 bases and J by 10 bases, with 17 bases of the junction left unmatched. CDR1 is SNHLY, CDR2 FYNNEI, per germline. The CDR3 sequence is CASNPTGTGIFNEQFF. CDR3 sequence (DNA): TGTGCCAGCAACCCGACCGGGACAGGGATTTTCAACGAGCAGTTCTTC.

The CDR3 DNA reads TGTGCCAGCACCTACTTCCACGGGGAGCTGTTTTTT. Amino acid sequence: CASTYFHGELFF. The chain couples TRBV2 to TRBJ2-2; D remains ambiguous. In germline, CDR1 is SNHLY, CDR2 FYNNEI. The CDR3 is 12 residues long. Trimming shortened V by 7 bases and J by 7 bases, and 10 bases separated the two germline ends.

This clonotype turned up a few times. This rearrangement joins TRBV20-1 to TRBJ1-1, with 10 bases aligning to TRBD1. With 4 bases clipped from V and 9 bases from J, the junction kept 5 bases outside the gene matches. The CDR3 runs to 12 residues. Germline V gives CDR1 DFQATT, CDR2 SNEGSKA (reference sequence). CDR3 region: CSAKGQGLQAFF. In DNA, the CDR3 is TGCAGTGCTAAGGGACAGGGGTTACAAGCTTTCTTT.

This clonotype was detected only a few times. The chain is built from TRBV5-1 and TRBJ2-3, with TRBD2 identical over 13 bases. V lost 0 bases, J lost 6 bases, and 4 bases stayed unmatched. The CDR3 covers 16 residues. CDR1 SGHRS and CDR2 YFSETQ come from the germline V gene. The CDR3 nucleotides read TGCGCCAGCAGCTTGGAACTAGCGGGAGGGGTTGATACGCAGTATTTT. It yields the protein CASSLELAGGVDTQYF.

The gene calls are TRBV6-1 and TRBJ2-1; 7 bases are shared with TRBD1. Unmatched junction bases numbered 9, after V lost 7 bases and J lost 6 bases. The CDR3 sequence is 14 residues long. The germline V gene encodes CDR1 MNHNS and CDR2 SASEGT. DNA of the CDR3: TGTGCCAGCACCCGAGGACAGGCAATCAATGAGCAGTTCTTC. Encoded protein: CASTRGQAINEQFF.